This TCR beta chain comes out of a study of T cell repertoires in ileal Crohn's disease. The J segment lost 4 bases and the V segment lost 3 bases, leaving 8 bases of the junction unmatched. This CDR3 region has 16 residues. Germline V lookup: CDR1 MGHRA, CDR2 YSYEKL. Produced via immunoSEQ multiplex PCR; TCRdb's table is partial and in-frame only. The table lists 15,000 to 20,000 clones, around 70% of them singletons, with around 4% in the top ten. Time point: neoterminal ileum biopsy at postoperative endoscopy, about 6 months after surgery. Included were adult ileal or ileocolonic Crohn's patients indicated for ileocolonic resection.

The sequence derives from an adult with Crohn's disease. The chain joins TRBV4-1 to TRBJ2-1, with 8 bases aligning to TRBD2. Sequenced material: ileal tissue. The DNA of the CDR3 is TGCGCCAGCAGCCAGACTGCCGGGACTAGTTACAATGAGCAGTTCTTC. This codes for CASSQTAGTSYNEQFF.